Following are 23 T cell receptor beta chains from one sample sequenced in a study of blood T cell repertoires in COVID-19. Generated by immunoSEQ multiplex PCR, the TCRdb table keeps only in-frame clones and is missing some. The sample includes approximately 80,000 clones, over 75% of them seen just once. What was sequenced was peripheral blood. The source is a human donor in a cohort sampled during active COVID-19.

The chain recombines TRBV7-2 with TRBJ2-7; a weak D match, TRBD2 (5 bases). Germline V gene data show CDR1 as SGHTA and CDR2 as FQGNSA. CDR3 size: 13 residues. V was cut by 6 bases and J by 10 bases, with 19 bases left in between. CDR3 DNA sequence: TGTGCCAGCAGTTACTCCGGGGTCCAGGCTCAGTACTTC. It specifies CASSYSGVQAQYF. Looking up the rest from reference TRBV7-2 and TRBJ2-7 gives the full variable domain: GAGVSQSPSNKVTEKGKDVELRCDPISGHTALYWYRQSLGQGLEFLIYFQGNSAPDKSGLPSDRFSAERTGGSVSTLTIQRTQQEDSAVYLCASSYSGVQAQYFGPGTRLTVT.

The rearrangement uses TRBV25-1 and TRBJ1-4; D possibly corresponds to TRBD1 (5 bases). CDR1 MGHDK and CDR2 SYGVNS come from the germline V gene. The CDR3 consists of 17 residues. V was shortened by 3 bases and J by 1 base, with 15 bases between the two germline ends. The CDR3 DNA reads TGTGCCAGCAGTGATAGTAGTCTGGGGGGAACTAATGAAAAACTGTTTTTT. Protein sequence: CASSDSSLGGTNEKLFF.

V and J are TRBV6-5 and TRBJ2-3, with TRBD1 matching 12 bases. This CDR3 spans 15 amino acids. V was pared by 4 bases and J by 4 bases, with 3 bases of the junction left unmatched. Germline V gives CDR1 MNHEY, CDR2 SVGAGI. The CDR3 is CASSFRDRGPDTQYF. The CDR3 DNA reads as TGTGCCAGCAGTTTCCGGGACAGGGGGCCAGATACGCAGTATTTT.

The genes are TRBV18 and TRBJ1-1; perhaps TRBD1 as D (5 bases). Germline V gene sequence: CDR1 KGHSH, CDR2 LQKENI. Trimming shortened V by 3 bases and J by 4 bases, and 18 bases separated the two germline ends. This CDR3 contains 16 residues. The CDR3 DNA sequence: TGTGCCAGCTCACCTCGGTTGTCGGGGGGTGGCACTGAAGCTTTCTTT. Encoded protein: CASSPRLSGGGTEAFF.

The chain links TRBV9 to TRBJ1-6; tentatively, D is TRBD1 (6 bases). Germline CDR1 SGDLS, CDR2 YYNGEE. The CDR3 consists of 16 residues. Trimming left V 0 bases short and J 2 bases short, with 9 bases between. Here the CDR3 DNA reads TGTGCCAGCAGCGTAGATGGGGGCGCCTATAATTCACCCCTCCACTTT. It is translated as CASSVDGGAYNSPLHF.

This chain uses TRBV18 with TRBJ2-1; 8 bases are shared with TRBD2. The CDR3 spans 16 residues. The ends lost 0 bases at V and 6 bases at J; junction bases unmatched: 7. Germline V gives CDR1 KGHSH, CDR2 LQKENI. As DNA, the CDR3 is TGTGCCAGCTCACCACCGAGTGCGGGGGGCAGCAATGAGCAGTTCTTC. It encodes CASSPPSAGGSNEQFF.

The chain has TRBV5-1 and TRBJ1-2; TRBD1 might be the D (6 bases). The V gene's germline CDR1 is SGHRS and CDR2 YFSETQ. V was trimmed by 3 bases and J by 8 bases, leaving 26 bases between them. The CDR3 contains 17 residues. CDR3 DNA: TGCGCCAGCAGCTCTCAGGGGATTTCTGCACGGGACCCAGGCTACACCTTC. It codes for CASSSQGISARDPGYTF. Variable domain in full (rest from reference TRBV5-1 and TRBJ1-2): KAGVTQTPRYLIKTRGQQVTLSCSPISGHRSVSWYQQTPGQGLQFLFEYFSETQRNKGNFPGRFSGRQFSNSRSEMNVSTLELGDSALYLCASSSQGISARDPGYTFGSGTRLTVV.

This clone was observed a single time. Here the CDR3 DNA reads TGCGCCAGCAGCCAAGATCTGAGGGCCCAGGTGACCCAGTACTTC. It encodes CASSQDLRAQVTQYF. This chain connects TRBV4-1 to TRBJ2-5; weak D call: TRBD2 (5 bases). The V gene lost 0 bases and the J gene lost 7 bases, with 15 bases spanning the gap. The CDR3 is 15 amino acids. CDR1 is MGHRA and CDR2 is YSYEKL in the germline V gene.

The V gene is TRBV28, the J gene TRBJ1-2; no reliable D call. Trimming cost V 2 bases and J 7 bases, with 14 bases left between them. Germline V gene data show CDR1 as MDHEN and CDR2 as SYDVKM. The CDR3 consists of 14 residues. Here the CDR3 reads CASSLKWAAGGYTF. The DNA of the CDR3 is TGTGCCAGCAGTTTAAAGTGGGCCGCGGGTGGCTACACCTTC.

The gene calls are TRBV5-5 and TRBJ1-1; a weak D match, TRBD1 (5 bases). From germline, CDR1 is SGHKS and CDR2 YYEKEE (reference sequence). The CDR3 loop spans 11 amino acids. Trimming shortened V by 7 bases and J by 1 base, and 5 bases separated the two germline ends. In DNA, the CDR3 is TGTGCCAGCCAGGGGAACACTGAAGCTTTCTTT. It yields the protein CASQGNTEAFF.

The chain is built from TRBV5-1 and TRBJ2-3; the match to TRBD1 covers 7 bases. Germline CDR1 and CDR2: SGHRS and YFSETQ. The length of the CDR3 is 15 residues. V gave up 4 bases and J gave up 5 bases; unmatched junction bases: 10. Here the CDR3 DNA reads TGCGCCAGCAGCCGGGACAGTCAACGGGGAGATACGCAGTATTTT. Translating it yields CASSRDSQRGDTQYF.

The chain is built from TRBV29-1 and TRBJ2-7; 9 nucleotides match TRBD2. The CDR3 covers 13 residues. Germline CDR1 SQVTM, CDR2 ANQGSEA. V lost 4 bases, J lost 4 bases, and 5 bases stayed unmatched. Here the CDR3 reads CSVGGSGGYEQYF. The CDR3 DNA sequence: TGCAGCGTTGGCGGTAGCGGGGGTTACGAGCAGTACTTC.

The table lists this clone with a few counts. This chain connects TRBV5-1 to TRBJ2-5; D possibly corresponds to TRBD1 (5 bases). The germline V gene encodes CDR1 SGHRS and CDR2 YFSETQ. Trimming took 3 bases from V and 5 from J, leaving 11 bases between them. The CDR3 has 13 residues. CDR3 bases: TGCGCCAGCAGCTCCTCAGGGAAGGAGACCCAGTACTTC. Amino acids: CASSSSGKETQYF.

This chain uses TRBV9 with TRBJ2-6; 12 nucleotides line up with TRBD1. The V gene's germline CDR1 is SGDLS and CDR2 YYNGEE. There are 18 residues in the CDR3. V lost 3 bases, J lost 0 bases, and 4 bases stayed unmatched. The CDR3 is CASSGGQGAVSGANVLTF. The CDR3 bases are TGTGCCAGCAGCGGGGGACAGGGGGCGGTCTCTGGGGCCAACGTCCTGACTTTC.

The genes are TRBV5-6 and TRBJ2-5, with D unresolved. Germline V CDR1 and CDR2: SGHDT, YYEEEE. V lost 0 bases, J lost 0 bases, and 9 bases lay in between. The CDR3 is made up of 15 amino acids. The CDR3 reads CASSLGGGYQETQYF. The CDR3 DNA reads TGTGCCAGCAGCTTGGGAGGTGGGTACCAAGAGACCCAGTACTTC.

This chain uses TRBV5-5 with TRBJ2-1; the D is unclear. V gave up 4 bases and J gave up 3 bases, with 14 bases separating them. CDR3 length equals 15 residues. CDR1 is SGHKS and CDR2 is YYEKEE in the germline V gene (reference sequence). DNA of the CDR3: TGTGCCAGCAGCCCACGGAGCCAGAACTACAATGAGCAGTTCTTC. This translates into CASSPRSQNYNEQFF.

The chain has TRBV7-2 and TRBJ1-2, with D unresolved. Trimming shortened V by 4 bases and J by 4 bases, and 10 bases separated the two germline ends. Germline-derived CDR1 and CDR2 are SGHTA and FQGNSA. The CDR3 consists of 13 residues. The CDR3 region has the DNA TGTGCCAGCAGCTCACGACACCCCTATGGCTACACCTTC. It codes for CASSSRHPYGYTF.

This chain uses TRBV11-2 with TRBJ1-2, with D perhaps matching TRBD1 (6 bases). V was shortened by 4 bases and J by 5 bases, with 11 bases between the two germline ends. Germline V lookup: CDR1 SGHAT, CDR2 FQNNGV. The CDR3 sequence is 13 residues long. In DNA, the CDR3 is TGTGCCAGCAGCTCCAAGGACAGATATGGCTACACCTTC. Protein: CASSSKDRYGYTF.

Here the CDR3 reads CASSPQGESEQYF. In DNA, the CDR3 is TGTGCCAGCAGCCCCCAGGGGGAAAGCGAGCAGTACTTC. The chain is built from TRBV6-5 and TRBJ2-7; 7 nucleotides align to TRBD1. The V segment lost 6 bases and the J segment 6 bases; nucleotides outside the gene matches: 8. The CDR3 has 13 residues. Germline V gives CDR1 MNHEY, CDR2 SVGAGI.

The chain uses TRBV29-1 and TRBJ1-2, with TRBD1 identical over 10 bases. Germline V gene sequence: CDR1 SQVTM, CDR2 ANQGSEA. V lost 6 bases to trimming and J lost 6 bases; unmatched junction nucleotides: 7. The CDR3 runs to 13 residues. The CDR3: CSVGDRGMNGYTF. CDR3 in DNA: TGCAGCGTCGGGGACAGGGGAATGAATGGCTACACCTTC.

This clone was seen a single time. The chain is built from TRBV5-1 and TRBJ2-7; 8 nucleotides line up with TRBD1. CDR1 SGHRS and CDR2 YFSETQ come from the germline V gene. V gave up 8 bases and J gave up 1 base; unmatched junction bases: 11. The CDR3 consists of 15 residues. CDR3 sequence (DNA): TGCGCCAGTTCCCCGGGACAGGTGATATCCTACGAGCAGTACTTC. This sequence encodes CASSPGQVISYEQYF.

The chain is built from TRBV4-1 and TRBJ1-2, with no clear D. Germline CDR1 is MGHRA and CDR2 is YSYEKL. V lost 0 bases, J lost 4 bases, and 15 bases lay in between. There are 16 residues in the CDR3. As DNA, the CDR3 is TGCGCCAGCAGCCAAGAGGGAGGAGTAGTAGCCTATGGCTACACCTTC. Translated: CASSQEGGVVAYGYTF.

The gene calls are TRBV29-1 and TRBJ2-7; a weak D match, TRBD1 (6 bases). The V gene lost 4 bases and the J gene lost 4 bases, with 11 bases spanning the gap. This CDR3 spans 12 amino acids. Germline lookup yields CDR1 SQVTM and CDR2 ANQGSEA. The CDR3 DNA reads as TGCAGCGTTGGATCAGGGGTTTACGAGCAGTACTTC. Translation: CSVGSGVYEQYF.